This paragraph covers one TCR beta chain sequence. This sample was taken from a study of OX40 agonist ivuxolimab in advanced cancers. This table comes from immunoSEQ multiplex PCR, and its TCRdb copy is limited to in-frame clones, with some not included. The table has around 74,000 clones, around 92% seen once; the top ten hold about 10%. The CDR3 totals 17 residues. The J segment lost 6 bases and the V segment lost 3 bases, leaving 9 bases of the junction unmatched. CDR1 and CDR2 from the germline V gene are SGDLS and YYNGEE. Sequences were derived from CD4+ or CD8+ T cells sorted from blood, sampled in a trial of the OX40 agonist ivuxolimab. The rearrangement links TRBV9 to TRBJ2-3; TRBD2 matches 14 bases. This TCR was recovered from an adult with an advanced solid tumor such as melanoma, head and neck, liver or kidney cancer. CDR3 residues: CASSAPGTSGGRDTQYF. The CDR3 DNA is TGTGCCAGCAGCGCCCCCGGGACTAGCGGGGGTCGGGATACGCAGTATTTT.